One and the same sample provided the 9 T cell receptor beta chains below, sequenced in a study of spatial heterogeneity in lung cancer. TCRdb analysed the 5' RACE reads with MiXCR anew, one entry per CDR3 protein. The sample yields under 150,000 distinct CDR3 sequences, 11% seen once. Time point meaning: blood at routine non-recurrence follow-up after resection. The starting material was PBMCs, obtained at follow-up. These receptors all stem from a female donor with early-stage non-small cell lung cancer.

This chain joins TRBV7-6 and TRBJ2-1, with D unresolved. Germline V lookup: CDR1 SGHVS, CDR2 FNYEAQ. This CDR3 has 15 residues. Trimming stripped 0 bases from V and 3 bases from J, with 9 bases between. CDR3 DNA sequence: TGTGCCAGCAGCTTAGCGGACGGACGCTACAATGAGCAGTTCTTC. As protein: CASSLADGRYNEQFF.

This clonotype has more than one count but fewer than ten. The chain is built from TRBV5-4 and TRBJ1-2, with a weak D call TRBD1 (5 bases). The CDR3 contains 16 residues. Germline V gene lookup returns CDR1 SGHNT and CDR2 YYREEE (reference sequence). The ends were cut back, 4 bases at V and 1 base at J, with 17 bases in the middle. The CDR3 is CASSPGAAVVNYGYTF. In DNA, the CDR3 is TGTGCCAGCAGCCCCGGGGCGGCGGTCGTTAACTATGGCTACACCTTC. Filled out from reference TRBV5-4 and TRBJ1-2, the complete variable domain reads ETGVTQSPTHLIKTRGQQVTLRCSSQSGHNTVSWYQQALGQGPQFIFQYYREEENGRGNFPPRFSGLQFPNYSSELNVNALELDDSALYLCASSPGAAVVNYGYTFGSGTRLTVV.

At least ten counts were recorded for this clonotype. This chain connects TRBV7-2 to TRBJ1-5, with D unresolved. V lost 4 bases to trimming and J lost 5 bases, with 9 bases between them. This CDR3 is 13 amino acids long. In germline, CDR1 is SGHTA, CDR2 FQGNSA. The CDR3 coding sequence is TGTGCCAGCAGCTCCCAAGGAGATCAGCCCCAGCATTTT. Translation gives CASSSQGDQPQHF. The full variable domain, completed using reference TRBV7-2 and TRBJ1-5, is GAGVSQSPSNKVTEKGKDVELRCDPISGHTALYWYRQSLGQGLEFLIYFQGNSAPDKSGLPSDRFSAERTGGSVSTLTIQRTQQEDSAVYLCASSSQGDQPQHFGDGTRLSIL.

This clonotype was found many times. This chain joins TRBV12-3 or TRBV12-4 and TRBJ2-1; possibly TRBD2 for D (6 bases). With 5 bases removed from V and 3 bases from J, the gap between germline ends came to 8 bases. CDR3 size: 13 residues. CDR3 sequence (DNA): TGTGCCAGCAGTCGGGACTTCTACAATGAGCAGTTCTTC. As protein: CASSRDFYNEQFF.

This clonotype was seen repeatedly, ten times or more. The CDR3 here is CAISEPARPFHF. CDR3 in DNA: TGTGCCATCAGTGAGCCAGCCCGACCATTTCACTTT. J is TRBJ1-6 and V is TRBV10-3; unclear D gene. The length of the CDR3 is 12 residues. The germline V and J ends were trimmed by 2 bases and 19 bases, with 15 bases remaining between them. Germline V CDR1 and CDR2: ENHRY, SYGVKD.

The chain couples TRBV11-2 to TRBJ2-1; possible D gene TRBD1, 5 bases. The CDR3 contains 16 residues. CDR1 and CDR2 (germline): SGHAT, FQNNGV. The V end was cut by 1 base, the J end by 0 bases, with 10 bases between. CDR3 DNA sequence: TGTGCCAGCAGCTTAGTTAGGGGAACCTCCTACAATGAGCAGTTCTTC. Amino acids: CASSLVRGTSYNEQFF.

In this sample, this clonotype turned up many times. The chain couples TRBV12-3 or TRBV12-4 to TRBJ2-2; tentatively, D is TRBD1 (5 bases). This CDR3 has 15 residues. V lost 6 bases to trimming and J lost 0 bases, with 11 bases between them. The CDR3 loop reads CASRPHRPNTGELFF. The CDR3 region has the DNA TGTGCCAGCAGACCCCACAGGCCGAACACCGGGGAGCTGTTTTTT.

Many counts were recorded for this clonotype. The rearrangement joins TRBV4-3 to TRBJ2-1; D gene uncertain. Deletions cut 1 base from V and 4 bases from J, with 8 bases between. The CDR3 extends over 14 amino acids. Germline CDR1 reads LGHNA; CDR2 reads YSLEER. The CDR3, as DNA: TGCGCCAGCAGCCAAGGACAAGTTTACAATGAGCAGTTCTTC. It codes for CASSQGQVYNEQFF.

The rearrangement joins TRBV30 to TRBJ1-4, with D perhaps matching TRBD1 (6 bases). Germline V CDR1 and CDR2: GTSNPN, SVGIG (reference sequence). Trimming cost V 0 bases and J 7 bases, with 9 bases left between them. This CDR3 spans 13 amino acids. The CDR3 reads CAWSVGGAEKLFF. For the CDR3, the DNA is TGTGCCTGGAGTGTAGGGGGTGCTGAAAAACTGTTTTTT.